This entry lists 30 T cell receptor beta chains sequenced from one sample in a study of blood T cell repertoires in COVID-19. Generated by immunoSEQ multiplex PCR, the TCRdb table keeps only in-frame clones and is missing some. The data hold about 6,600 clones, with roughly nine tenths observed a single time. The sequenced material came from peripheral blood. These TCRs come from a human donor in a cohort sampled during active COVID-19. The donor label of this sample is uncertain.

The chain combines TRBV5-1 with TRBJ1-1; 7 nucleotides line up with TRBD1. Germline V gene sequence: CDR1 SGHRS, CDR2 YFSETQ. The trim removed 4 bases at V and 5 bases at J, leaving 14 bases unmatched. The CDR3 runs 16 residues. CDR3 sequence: CASSVRQGNWATEAFF. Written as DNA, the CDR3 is TGCGCCAGCAGCGTCCGACAGGGTAATTGGGCTACTGAAGCTTTCTTT. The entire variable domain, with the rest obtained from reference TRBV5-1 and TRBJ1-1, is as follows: KAGVTQTPRYLIKTRGQQVTLSCSPISGHRSVSWYQQTPGQGLQFLFEYFSETQRNKGNFPGRFSGRQFSNSRSEMNVSTLELGDSALYLCASSVRQGNWATEAFFGQGTRLTVV.

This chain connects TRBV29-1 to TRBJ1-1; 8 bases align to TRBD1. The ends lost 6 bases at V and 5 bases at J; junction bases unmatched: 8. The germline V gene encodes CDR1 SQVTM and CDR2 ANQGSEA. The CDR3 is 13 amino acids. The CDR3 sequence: CSVQQGEGTEAFF. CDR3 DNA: TGCAGCGTACAACAGGGGGAAGGGACTGAAGCTTTCTTT.

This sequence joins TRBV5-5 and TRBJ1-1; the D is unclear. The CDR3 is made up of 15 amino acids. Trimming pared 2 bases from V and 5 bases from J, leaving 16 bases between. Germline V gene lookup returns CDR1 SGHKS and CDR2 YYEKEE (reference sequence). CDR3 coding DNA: TGTGCCAGCAGCTTCTTAGAGTTTTCGCGGACTGAAGCTTTCTTT. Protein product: CASSFLEFSRTEAFF.

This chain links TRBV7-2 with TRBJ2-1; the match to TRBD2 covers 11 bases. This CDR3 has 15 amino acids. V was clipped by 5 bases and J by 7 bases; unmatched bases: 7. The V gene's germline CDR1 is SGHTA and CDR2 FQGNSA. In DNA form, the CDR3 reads TGTGCCAGCAGCACCGCTAGCGGGAGGTATAATGAGCAGTTCTTC. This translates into CASSTASGRYNEQFF.

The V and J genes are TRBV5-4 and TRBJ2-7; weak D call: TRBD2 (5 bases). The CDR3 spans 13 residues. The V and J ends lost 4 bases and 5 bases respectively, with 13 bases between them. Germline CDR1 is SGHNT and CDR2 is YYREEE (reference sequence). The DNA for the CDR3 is TGTGCCAGCAGCACCTGGACCGGGAACGAGCAGTACTTC. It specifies CASSTWTGNEQYF.

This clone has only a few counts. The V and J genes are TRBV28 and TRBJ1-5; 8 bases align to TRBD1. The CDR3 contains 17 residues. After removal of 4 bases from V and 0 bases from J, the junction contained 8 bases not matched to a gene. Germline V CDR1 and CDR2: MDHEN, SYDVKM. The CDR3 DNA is TGTGCCAGCAGTTCCCTGGACAGGGTAAATAGCAATCAGCCCCAGCATTTT. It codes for CASSSLDRVNSNQPQHF.

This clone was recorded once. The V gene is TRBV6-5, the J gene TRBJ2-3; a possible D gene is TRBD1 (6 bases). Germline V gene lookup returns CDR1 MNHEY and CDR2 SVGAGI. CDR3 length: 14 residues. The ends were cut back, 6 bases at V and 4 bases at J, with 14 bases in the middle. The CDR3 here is CASSDRWAPDTQYF. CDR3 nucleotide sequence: TGTGCCAGCAGCGACAGGTGGGCCCCAGATACGCAGTATTTT.

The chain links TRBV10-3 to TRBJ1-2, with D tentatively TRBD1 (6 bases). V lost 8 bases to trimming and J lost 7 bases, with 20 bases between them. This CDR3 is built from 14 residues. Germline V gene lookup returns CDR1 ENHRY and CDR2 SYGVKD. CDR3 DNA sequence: TGTGCCATCTGGGGGTCGGGGGGCGTCGGTGGCTACACCTTC. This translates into CAIWGSGGVGGYTF.

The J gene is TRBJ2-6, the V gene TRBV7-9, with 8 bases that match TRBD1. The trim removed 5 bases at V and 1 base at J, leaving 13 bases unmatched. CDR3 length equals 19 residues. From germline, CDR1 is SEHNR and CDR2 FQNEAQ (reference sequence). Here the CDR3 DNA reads TGTGCCAGCAGCCCCGCCTGGACAGGGAAAAGATCTGGGGCCAACGTCCTGACTTTC. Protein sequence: CASSPAWTGKRSGANVLTF.

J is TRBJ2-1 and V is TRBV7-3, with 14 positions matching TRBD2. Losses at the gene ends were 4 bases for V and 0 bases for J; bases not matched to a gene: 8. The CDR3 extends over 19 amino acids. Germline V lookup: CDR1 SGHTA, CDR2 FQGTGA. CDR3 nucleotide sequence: TGTGCCAGCAGCTGGACTAGCGGGGGGCTCGTCAGCTCCTACAATGAGCAGTTCTTC. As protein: CASSWTSGGLVSSYNEQFF.

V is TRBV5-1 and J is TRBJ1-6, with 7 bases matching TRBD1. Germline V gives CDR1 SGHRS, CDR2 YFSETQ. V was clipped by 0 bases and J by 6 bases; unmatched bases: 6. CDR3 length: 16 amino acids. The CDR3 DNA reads TGCGCCAGCAGCTTGGAATCGGGGACAGCTAATTCACCCCTCCACTTT. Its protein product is CASSLESGTANSPLHF.

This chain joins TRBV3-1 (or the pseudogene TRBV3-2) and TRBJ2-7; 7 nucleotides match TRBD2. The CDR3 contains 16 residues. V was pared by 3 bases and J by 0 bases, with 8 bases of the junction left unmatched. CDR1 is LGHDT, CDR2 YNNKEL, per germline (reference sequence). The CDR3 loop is CASSQILARSSYEQYF. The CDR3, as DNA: TGTGCCAGCAGCCAGATACTAGCGAGGAGCTCCTACGAGCAGTACTTC.

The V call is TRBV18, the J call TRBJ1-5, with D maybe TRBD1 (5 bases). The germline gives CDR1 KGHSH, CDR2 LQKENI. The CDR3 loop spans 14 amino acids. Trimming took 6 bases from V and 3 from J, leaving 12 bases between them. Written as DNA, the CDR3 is TGTGCCAGCTCCCTCGACAGAATCAATCAGCCCCAGCATTTT. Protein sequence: CASSLDRINQPQHF.

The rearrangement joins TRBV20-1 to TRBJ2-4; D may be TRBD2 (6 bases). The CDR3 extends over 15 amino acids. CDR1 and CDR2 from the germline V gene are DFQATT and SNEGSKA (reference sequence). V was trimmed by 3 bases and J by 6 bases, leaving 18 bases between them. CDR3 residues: CSASLRPPGGNIQYF. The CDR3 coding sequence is TGCAGTGCTAGTTTACGCCCCCCCGGGGGAAACATTCAGTACTTC.

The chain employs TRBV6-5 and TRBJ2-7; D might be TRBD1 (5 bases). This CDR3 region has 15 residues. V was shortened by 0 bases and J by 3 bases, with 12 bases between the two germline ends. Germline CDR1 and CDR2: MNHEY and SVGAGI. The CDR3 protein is CASSYSEDTGYEQYF. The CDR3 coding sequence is TGTGCCAGCAGTTACTCTGAGGACACGGGCTACGAGCAGTACTTC.

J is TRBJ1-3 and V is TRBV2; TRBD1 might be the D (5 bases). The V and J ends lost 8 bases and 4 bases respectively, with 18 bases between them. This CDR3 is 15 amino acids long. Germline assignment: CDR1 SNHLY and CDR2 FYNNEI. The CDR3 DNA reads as TGTGCCAGCCACGACAAAGGGGTTGGCGGAAACACCATATATTTT. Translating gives CASHDKGVGGNTIYF.

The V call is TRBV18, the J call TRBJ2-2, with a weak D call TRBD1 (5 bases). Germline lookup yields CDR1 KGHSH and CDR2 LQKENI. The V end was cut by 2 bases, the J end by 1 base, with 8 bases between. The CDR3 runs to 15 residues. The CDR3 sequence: CASSPNQGNTGELFF. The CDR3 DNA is TGTGCCAGCTCACCAAACCAGGGGAACACCGGGGAGCTGTTTTTT. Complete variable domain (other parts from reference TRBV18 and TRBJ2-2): NAGVMQNPRHLVRRRGQEARLRCSPMKGHSHVYWYRQLPEEGLKFMVYLQKENIIDESGMPKERFSAEFPKEGPSILRIQQVVRGDSAAYFCASSPNQGNTGELFFGEGSRLTVL.

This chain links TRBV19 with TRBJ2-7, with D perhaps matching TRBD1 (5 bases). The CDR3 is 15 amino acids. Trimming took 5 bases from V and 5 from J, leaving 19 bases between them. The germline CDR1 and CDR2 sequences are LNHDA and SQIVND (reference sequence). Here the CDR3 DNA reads TGTGCCAGTAGTTACCCCGTCGGCAGGGCCCACGAGCAGTACTTC. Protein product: CASSYPVGRAHEQYF.

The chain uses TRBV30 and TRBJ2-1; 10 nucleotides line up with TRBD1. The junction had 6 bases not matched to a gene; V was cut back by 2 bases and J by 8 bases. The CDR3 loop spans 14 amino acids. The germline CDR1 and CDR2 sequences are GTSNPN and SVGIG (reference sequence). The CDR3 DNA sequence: TGTGCCTGGAGTACCGGGACAGGGGACCATGAGCAGTTCTTC. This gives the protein CAWSTGTGDHEQFF.

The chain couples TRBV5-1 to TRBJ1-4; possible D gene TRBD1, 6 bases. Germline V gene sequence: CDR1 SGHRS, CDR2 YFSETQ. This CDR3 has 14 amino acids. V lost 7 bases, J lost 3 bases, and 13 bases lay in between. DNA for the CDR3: TGCGCCAGCGGAACAGGGTCACCTAATGAAAAACTGTTTTTT. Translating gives CASGTGSPNEKLFF.

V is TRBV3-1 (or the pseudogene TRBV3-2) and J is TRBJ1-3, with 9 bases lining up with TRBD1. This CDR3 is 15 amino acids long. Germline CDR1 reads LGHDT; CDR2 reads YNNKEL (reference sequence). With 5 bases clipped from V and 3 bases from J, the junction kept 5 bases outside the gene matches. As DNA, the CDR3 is TGTGCCAGCAGCAGGGGACAGGGTGGTGGAAACACCATATATTTT. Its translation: CASSRGQGGGNTIYF.

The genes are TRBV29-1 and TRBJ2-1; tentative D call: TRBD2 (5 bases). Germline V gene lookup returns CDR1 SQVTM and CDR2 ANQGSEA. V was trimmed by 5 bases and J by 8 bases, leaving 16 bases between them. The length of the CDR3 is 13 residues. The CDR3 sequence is CSVRRPLLDEQFF. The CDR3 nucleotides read TGCAGCGTTCGGAGGCCCCTTTTAGATGAGCAGTTCTTC.

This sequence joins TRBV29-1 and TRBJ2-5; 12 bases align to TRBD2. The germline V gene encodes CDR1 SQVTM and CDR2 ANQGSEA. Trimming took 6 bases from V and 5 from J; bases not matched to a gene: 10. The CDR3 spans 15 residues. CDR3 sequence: CSVGSTSGSGETQYF. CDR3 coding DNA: TGCAGCGTGGGCTCGACTAGCGGGAGTGGGGAGACCCAGTACTTC.

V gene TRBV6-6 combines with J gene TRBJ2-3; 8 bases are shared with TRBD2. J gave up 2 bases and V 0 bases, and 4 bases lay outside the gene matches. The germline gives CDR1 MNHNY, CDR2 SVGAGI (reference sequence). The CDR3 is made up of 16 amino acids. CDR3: CASSYSVGRATDTQYF. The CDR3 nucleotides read TGTGCCAGCAGTTACTCAGTCGGGAGGGCCACAGATACGCAGTATTTT.

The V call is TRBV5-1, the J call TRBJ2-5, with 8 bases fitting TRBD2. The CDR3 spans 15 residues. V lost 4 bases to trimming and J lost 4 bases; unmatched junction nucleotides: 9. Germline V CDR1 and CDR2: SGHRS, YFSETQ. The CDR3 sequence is CASSVGSGVRETQYF. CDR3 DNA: TGCGCCAGCAGCGTCGGTAGCGGGGTAAGAGAGACCCAGTACTTC.

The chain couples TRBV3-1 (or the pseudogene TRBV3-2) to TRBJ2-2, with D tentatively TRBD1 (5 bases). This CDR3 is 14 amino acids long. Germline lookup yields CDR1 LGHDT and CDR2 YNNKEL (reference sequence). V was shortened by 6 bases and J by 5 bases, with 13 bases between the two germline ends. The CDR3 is CASRKGRGTGELFF. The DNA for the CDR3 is TGTGCCAGCAGAAAAGGAAGGGGTACCGGGGAGCTGTTTTTT.

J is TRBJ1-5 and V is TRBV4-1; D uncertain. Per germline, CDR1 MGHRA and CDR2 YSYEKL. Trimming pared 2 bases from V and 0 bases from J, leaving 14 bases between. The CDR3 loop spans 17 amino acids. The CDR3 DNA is TGCGCCAGCAGCCAAATATATATCTTACATAGCAATCAGCCCCAGCATTTT. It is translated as CASSQIYILHSNQPQHF.

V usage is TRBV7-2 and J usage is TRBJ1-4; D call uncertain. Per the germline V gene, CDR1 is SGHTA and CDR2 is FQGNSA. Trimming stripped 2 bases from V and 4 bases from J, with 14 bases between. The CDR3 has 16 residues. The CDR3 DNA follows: TGTGCCAGCAGCTTAAGTCGACGGGGAGATAATGAAAAACTGTTTTTT. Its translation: CASSLSRRGDNEKLFF.

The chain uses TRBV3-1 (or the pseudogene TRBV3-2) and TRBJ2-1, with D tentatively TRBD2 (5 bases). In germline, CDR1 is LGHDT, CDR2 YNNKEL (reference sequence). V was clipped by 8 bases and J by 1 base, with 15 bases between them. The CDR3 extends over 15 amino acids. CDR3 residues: CASAETRGSYNEQFF. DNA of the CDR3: TGTGCCAGCGCCGAGACCCGCGGGTCCTACAATGAGCAGTTCTTC.

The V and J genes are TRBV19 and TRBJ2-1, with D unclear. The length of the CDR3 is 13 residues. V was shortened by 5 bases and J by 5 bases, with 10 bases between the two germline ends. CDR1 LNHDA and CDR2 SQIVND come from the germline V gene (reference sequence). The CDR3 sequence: CASSVNSDNEQFF. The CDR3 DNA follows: TGTGCCAGTAGTGTAAACTCGGACAATGAGCAGTTCTTC.